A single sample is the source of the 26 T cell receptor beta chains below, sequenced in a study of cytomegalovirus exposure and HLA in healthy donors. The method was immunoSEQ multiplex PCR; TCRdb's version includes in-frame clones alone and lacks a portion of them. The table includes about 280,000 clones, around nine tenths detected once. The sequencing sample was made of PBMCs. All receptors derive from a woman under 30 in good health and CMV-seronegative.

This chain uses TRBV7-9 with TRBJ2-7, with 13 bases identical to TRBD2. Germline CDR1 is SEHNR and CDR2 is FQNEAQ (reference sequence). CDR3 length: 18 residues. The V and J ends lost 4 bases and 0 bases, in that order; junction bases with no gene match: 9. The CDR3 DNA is TGTGCCAGCAGCTCAGGGGGACTAGCGGGGCCCTACTCCTACGAGCAGTACTTC. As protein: CASSSGGLAGPYSYEQYF.

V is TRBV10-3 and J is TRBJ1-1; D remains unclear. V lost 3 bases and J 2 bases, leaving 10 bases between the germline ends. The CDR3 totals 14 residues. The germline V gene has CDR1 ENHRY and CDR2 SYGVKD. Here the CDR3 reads CAISDGVLNTEAFF. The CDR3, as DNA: TGTGCCATCAGTGACGGGGTCCTCAACACTGAAGCTTTCTTT.

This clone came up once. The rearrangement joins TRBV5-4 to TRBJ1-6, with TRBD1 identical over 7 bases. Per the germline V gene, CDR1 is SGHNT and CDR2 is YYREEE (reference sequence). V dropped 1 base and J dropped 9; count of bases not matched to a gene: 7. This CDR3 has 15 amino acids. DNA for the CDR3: TGTGCCAGCAGCTTGCAGTTGGCAGGGGGTTCACCCCTCCACTTT. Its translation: CASSLQLAGGSPLHF.

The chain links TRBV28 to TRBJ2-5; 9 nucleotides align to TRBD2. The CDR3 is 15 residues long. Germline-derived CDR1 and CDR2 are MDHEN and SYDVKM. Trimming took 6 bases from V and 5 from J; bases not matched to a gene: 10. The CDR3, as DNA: TGTGCCAGCAGCCGTCCGGGACTAGCATCGGAGACCCAGTACTTC. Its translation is CASSRPGLASETQYF.

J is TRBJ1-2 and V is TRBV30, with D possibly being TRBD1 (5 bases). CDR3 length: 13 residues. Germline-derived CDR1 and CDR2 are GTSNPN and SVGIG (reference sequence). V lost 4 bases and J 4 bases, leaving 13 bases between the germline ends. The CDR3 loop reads CAWNDAGVYGYTF. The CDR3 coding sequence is TGTGCCTGGAACGACGCGGGGGTCTATGGCTACACCTTC.

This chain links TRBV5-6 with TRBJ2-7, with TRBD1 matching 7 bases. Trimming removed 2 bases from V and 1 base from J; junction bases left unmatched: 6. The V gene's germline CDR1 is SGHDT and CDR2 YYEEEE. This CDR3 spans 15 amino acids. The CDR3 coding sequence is TGTGCCAGCAGCTTTAGGGGGACAGCTTCCTACGAGCAGTACTTC. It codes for CASSFRGTASYEQYF.

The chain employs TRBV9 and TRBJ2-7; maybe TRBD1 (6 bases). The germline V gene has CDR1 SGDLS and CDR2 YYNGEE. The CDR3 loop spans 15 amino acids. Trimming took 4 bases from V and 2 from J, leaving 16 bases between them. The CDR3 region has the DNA TGTGCCAGCAGCCCCGGGACAATTCCCACCTACGAGCAGTACTTC. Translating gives CASSPGTIPTYEQYF.

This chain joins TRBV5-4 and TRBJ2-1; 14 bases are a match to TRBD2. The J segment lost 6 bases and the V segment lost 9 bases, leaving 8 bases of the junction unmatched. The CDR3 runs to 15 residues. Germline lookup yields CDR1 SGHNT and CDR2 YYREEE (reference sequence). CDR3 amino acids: CAIGGLAGGSNEQFF. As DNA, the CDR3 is TGTGCCATCGGCGGACTAGCGGGAGGTAGCAATGAGCAGTTCTTC.

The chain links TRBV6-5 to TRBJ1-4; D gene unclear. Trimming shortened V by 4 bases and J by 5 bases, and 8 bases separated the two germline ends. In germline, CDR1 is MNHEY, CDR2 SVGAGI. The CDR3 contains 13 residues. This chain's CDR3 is CASSLFPNEKLFF. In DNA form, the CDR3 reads TGTGCCAGCAGTTTGTTCCCAAATGAAAAACTGTTTTTT.

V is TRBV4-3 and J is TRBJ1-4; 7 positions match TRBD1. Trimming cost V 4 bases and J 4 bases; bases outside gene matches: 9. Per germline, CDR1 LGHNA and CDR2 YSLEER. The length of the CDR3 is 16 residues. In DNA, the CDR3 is TGCGCCAGCAGCCTAAGAGGGACAGCGATTAATGAAAAACTGTTTTTT. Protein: CASSLRGTAINEKLFF.

As DNA, the CDR3 is TGTGCCAGCAGCCAAGTAAGGGGGACAACTGAAGCTTTCTTT. Residues: CASSQVRGTTEAFF. The rearrangement uses TRBV14 and TRBJ1-1, with a weak D call TRBD1 (6 bases). V was shortened by 1 base and J by 5 bases, with 11 bases between the two germline ends. CDR3 length: 14 residues. CDR1 SGHDN and CDR2 FVKESK come from the germline V gene.

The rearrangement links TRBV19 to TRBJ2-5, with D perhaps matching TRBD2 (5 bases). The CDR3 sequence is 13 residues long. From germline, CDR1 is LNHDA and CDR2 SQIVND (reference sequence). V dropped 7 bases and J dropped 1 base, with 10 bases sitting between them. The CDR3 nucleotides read TGTGCCAGTAAGCCGGGGAGCCAAGAGACCCAGTACTTC. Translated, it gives CASKPGSQETQYF. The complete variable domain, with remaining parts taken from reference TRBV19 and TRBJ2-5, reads DGGITQSPKYLFRKEGQNVTLSCEQNLNHDAMYWYRQDPGQGLRLIYYSQIVNDFQKGDIAEGYSVSREKKESFPLTVTSAQKNPTAFYLCASKPGSQETQYFGPGTRLLVL.

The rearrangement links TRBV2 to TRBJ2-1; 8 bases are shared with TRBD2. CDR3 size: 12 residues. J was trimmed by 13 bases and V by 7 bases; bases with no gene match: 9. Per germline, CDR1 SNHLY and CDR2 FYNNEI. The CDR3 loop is CASTESLAVQFF. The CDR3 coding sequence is TGTGCCAGCACCGAATCACTAGCGGTACAGTTCTTC.

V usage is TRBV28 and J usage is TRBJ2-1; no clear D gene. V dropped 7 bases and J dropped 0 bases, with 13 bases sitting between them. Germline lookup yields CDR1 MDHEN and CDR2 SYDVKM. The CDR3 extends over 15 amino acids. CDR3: CASTPPLSSYNEQFF. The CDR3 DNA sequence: TGTGCCAGCACTCCCCCCCTCAGCTCCTACAATGAGCAGTTCTTC.

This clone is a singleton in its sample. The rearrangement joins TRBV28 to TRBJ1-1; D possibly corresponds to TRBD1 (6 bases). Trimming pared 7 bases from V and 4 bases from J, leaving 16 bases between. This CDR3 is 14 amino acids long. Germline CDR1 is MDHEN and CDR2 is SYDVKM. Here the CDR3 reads CASNLGQTSTEAFF. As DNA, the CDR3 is TGTGCCAGCAACCTCGGACAGACTTCCACTGAAGCTTTCTTT.

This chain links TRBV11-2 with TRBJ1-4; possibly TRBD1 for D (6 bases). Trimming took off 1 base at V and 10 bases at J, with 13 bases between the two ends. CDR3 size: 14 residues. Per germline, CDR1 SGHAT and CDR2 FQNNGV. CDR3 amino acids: CASSLVGGGGKLFF. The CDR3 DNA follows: TGTGCCAGCAGCTTAGTAGGAGGGGGGGGAAAACTGTTTTTT.

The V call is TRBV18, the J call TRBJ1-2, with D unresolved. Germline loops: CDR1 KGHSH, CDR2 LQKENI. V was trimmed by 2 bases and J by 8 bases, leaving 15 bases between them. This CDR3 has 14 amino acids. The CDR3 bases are TGTGCCAGCTCACCAAGAGACTTTGGGAGGGGCTACACCTTC. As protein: CASSPRDFGRGYTF.

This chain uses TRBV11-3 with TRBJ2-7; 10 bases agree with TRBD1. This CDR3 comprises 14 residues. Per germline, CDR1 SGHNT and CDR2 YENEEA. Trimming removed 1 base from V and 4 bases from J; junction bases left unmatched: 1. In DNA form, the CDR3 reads TGTGCCAGCAGCTTAGGACAGGGGGCTTACGAGCAGTACTTC. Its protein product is CASSLGQGAYEQYF.

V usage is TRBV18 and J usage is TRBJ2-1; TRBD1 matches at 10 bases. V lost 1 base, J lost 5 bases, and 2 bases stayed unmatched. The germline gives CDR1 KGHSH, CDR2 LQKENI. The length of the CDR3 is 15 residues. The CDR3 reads CASSPLGTGDNEQFF. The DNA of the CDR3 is TGTGCCAGCTCACCACTCGGGACAGGGGACAATGAGCAGTTCTTC.

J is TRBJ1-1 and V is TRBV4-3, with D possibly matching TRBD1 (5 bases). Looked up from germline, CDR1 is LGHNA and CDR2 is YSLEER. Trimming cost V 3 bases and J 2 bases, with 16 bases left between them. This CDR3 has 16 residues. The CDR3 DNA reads TGCGCCAGCAGCCACGGTATCGCAGGGAAAAACACTGAAGCTTTCTTT. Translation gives CASSHGIAGKNTEAFF.

CDR3 loop: CASSQWTGIFSDIQYF. The CDR3 nucleotides are TGTGCCAGCAGCCAATGGACAGGGATTTTTAGCGACATTCAGTACTTC. The chain employs TRBV7-8 and TRBJ2-4; TRBD1 agrees at 8 bases. J gave up 8 bases and V 5 bases, and 14 bases lay outside the gene matches. This CDR3 spans 16 amino acids. Germline CDR1 reads SGHVS; CDR2 reads FQNEAQ. The entire variable domain, with the rest obtained from reference TRBV7-8 and TRBJ2-4, is as follows: GAGVSQSPRYKVAKRGQDVALRCDPISGHVSLFWYQQALGQGPEFLTYFQNEAQLDKSGLPSDRFFAERPEGSVSTLKIQRTQQEDSAVYLCASSQWTGIFSDIQYFGAGTRLSVL.

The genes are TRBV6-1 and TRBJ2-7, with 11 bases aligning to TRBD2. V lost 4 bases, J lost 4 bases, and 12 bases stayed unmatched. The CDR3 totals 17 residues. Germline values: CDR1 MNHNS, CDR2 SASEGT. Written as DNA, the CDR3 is TGTGCCAGCAGTGTGGTTTTGGCTAGCGGGAGGTCTTACGAGCAGTACTTC. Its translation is CASSVVLASGRSYEQYF.

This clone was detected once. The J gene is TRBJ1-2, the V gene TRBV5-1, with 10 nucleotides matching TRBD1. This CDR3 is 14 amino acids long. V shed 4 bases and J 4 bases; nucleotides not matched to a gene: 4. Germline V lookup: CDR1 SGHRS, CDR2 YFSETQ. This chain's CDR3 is CASSGGTGVYGYTF. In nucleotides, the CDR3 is TGCGCCAGCAGCGGCGGGACAGGGGTCTATGGCTACACCTTC.

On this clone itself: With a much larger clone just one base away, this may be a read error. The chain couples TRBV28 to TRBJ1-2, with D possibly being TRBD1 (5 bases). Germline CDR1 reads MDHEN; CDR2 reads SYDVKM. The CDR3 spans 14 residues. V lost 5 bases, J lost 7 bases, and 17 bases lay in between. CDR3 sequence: CASSDPSGVCGYTF. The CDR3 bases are TGTGCCAGCAGTGATCCCTCGGGGGTCTGTGGCTACACCTTC.

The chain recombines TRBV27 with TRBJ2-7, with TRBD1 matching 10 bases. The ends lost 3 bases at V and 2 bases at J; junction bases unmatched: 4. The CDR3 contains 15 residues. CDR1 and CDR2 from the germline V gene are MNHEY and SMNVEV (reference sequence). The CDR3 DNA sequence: TGTGCCAGCAGTTTCGCGGGACAGGGGACCTACGAGCAGTACTTC. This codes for CASSFAGQGTYEQYF.

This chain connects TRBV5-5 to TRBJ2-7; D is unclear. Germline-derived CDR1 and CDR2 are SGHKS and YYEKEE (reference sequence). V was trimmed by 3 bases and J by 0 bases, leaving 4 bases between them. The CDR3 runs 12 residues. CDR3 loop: CASSSSSYEQYF. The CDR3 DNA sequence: TGTGCCAGCAGCTCGTCCTCCTACGAGCAGTACTTC.